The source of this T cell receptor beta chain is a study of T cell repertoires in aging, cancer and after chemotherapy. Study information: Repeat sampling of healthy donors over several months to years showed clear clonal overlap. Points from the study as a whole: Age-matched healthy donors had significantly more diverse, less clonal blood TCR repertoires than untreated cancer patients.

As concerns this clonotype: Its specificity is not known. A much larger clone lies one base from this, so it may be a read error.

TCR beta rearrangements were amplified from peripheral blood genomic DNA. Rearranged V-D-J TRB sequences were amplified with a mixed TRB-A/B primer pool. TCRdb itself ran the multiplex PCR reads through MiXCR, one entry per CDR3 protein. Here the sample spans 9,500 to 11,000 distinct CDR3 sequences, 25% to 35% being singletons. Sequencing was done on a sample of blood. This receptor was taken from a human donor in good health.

The CDR3 DNA follows: TGTGCCAGCAGCACCTCAGGGGGCGAGCAGTACTTC. This gives the protein CASSTSGGEQYF. The chain couples TRBV6-5 to TRBJ2-7; 7 positions agree with TRBD1. Germline V gene lookup returns CDR1 MNHEY and CDR2 SVGAGI. V was pared by 6 bases and J by 6 bases, with 5 bases of the junction left unmatched. The CDR3 sequence is 12 residues long.